The 26 T cell receptor beta chains given below trace back to one sample, sequenced in a study of blood T cell repertoires in COVID-19 (dated by TCRdb to about 2020). The receptor library was made with the immunoSEQ multiplex PCR assay. Not all clones reach the TCRdb copy of this immuneACCESS table, which keeps in-frame sequences only. Checked studies attribute under half of the gap to unresolved V genes and leave the rest unexplained. The sample records around 250,000 clones, roughly 80% of which are singletons. Jointly, the top ten make up approximately 3.5% of the sample. Input material: peripheral blood. These receptors originate from a woman aged 18 to 35 with acute or convalescent COVID-19.

The chain has TRBV30 and TRBJ2-2, with a possible D match to TRBD1 (6 bases). The CDR3 runs 16 residues. In germline, CDR1 is GTSNPN, CDR2 SVGIG (reference sequence). The V end was cut by 1 base, the J end by 2 bases, with 14 bases between. The DNA of the CDR3 is TGTGCCTGGAGTGGGTTAGGACAGCCCAACACCGGGGAGCTGTTTTTT. It codes for CAWSGLGQPNTGELFF.

The chain employs TRBV11-2 and TRBJ2-2, with D tentatively TRBD2 (5 bases). Between the trimmed V and J ends, which lost 5 bases and 2 bases, there was a span of 9 bases. Germline loops: CDR1 SGHAT, CDR2 FQNNGV. The CDR3 has 14 residues. This chain's CDR3 is CASSLGVNTGELFF. For the CDR3, the DNA is TGTGCCAGCAGCCTGGGAGTAAACACCGGGGAGCTGTTTTTT.

The chain is built from TRBV5-1 and TRBJ2-1; 12 bases map to TRBD2. The CDR3 spans 16 residues. V lost 3 bases to trimming and J lost 3 bases; unmatched junction nucleotides: 4. Germline V CDR1 and CDR2: SGHRS, YFSETQ. CDR3 sequence reads: CASSSGLAGFYNEQFF. The DNA for the CDR3 is TGCGCCAGCAGCTCCGGACTAGCGGGGTTCTACAATGAGCAGTTCTTC.

The chain employs TRBV3-1 (or the pseudogene TRBV3-2) and TRBJ2-7; a weak D match, TRBD2 (5 bases). With 3 bases removed from V and 4 bases from J, the gap between germline ends came to 16 bases. The CDR3 runs 15 residues. Per germline, CDR1 LGHDT and CDR2 YNNKEL (reference sequence). The CDR3 sequence: CASSQVPDSEYEQYF. The CDR3 nucleotides are TGTGCCAGCAGCCAGGTGCCGGACTCGGAGTACGAGCAGTACTTC.

This clone was recorded only once. J is TRBJ1-1 and V is TRBV28; D is unclear. Per the germline V gene, CDR1 is MDHEN and CDR2 is SYDVKM. The CDR3 loop spans 16 amino acids. With 3 bases removed from V and 1 base from J, the gap between germline ends came to 15 bases. The DNA of the CDR3 is TGTGCCAGCAGTTTTACTCCAAGTGGGAGGAACACTGAAGCTTTCTTT. Translating it yields CASSFTPSGRNTEAFF.

The chain links TRBV7-2 to TRBJ2-3; 13 bases fit TRBD2. The ends lost 2 bases at V and 3 bases at J; junction bases unmatched: 11. The length of the CDR3 is 19 residues. Germline CDR1 is SGHTA and CDR2 is FQGNSA. CDR3 in amino acids: CASSLYPGLAGSGTDTQYF. Written as DNA, the CDR3 is TGTGCCAGCAGCTTATACCCGGGACTAGCGGGAAGTGGGACAGATACGCAGTATTTT.

This clone was picked up one time. J is TRBJ2-2 and V is TRBV28; 9 bases fit TRBD2. The CDR3 runs 16 residues. Germline V lookup: CDR1 MDHEN, CDR2 SYDVKM. V shed 1 base, J shed 5 bases, and the junction held 5 bases outside the gene matches. CDR3 loop: CASSLLAGEGTGELFF. As DNA, the CDR3 is TGTGCCAGCAGTTTATTAGCGGGAGAGGGTACCGGGGAGCTGTTTTTT. The variable domain in full, with the rest retrieved from reference TRBV28 and TRBJ2-2, is DVKVTQSSRYLVKRTGEKVFLECVQDMDHENMFWYRQDPGLGLRLIYFSYDVKMKEKGDIPEGYSVSREKKERFSLILESASTNQTSMYLCASSLLAGEGTGELFFGEGSRLTVL.

In its sample, this clone was seen once. The chain recombines TRBV23-1 with TRBJ2-7; 11 bases line up with TRBD2. TRBV23-1 is reported as an ORF; its role is uncertain. The V segment lost 0 bases and the J segment 12 bases; nucleotides outside the gene matches: 1. This CDR3 has 12 residues. This CDR3 is CASSQSGTSGYF. The CDR3 DNA sequence: TGCGCCAGCAGTCAATCCGGGACTAGCGGGTACTTC.

This clone was counted only a few times. The chain links TRBV29-1 to TRBJ2-1; TRBD2 is a possible D gene (5 bases). The V end lost 4 bases, the J end lost 10 bases, and 20 bases lay between the germline ends. The CDR3 totals 14 residues. CDR1 and CDR2 from the germline V gene are SQVTM and ANQGSEA. CDR3 protein: CSVASSTTRGEQFF. The CDR3 DNA reads as TGCAGCGTTGCGTCTAGCACCACAAGAGGGGAGCAGTTCTTC.

This clone was recorded a few times. This chain's CDR3 is CASSISGTGYGYTF. The CDR3 DNA sequence: TGTGCCAGTAGTATATCGGGGACAGGGTATGGCTACACCTTC. The chain couples TRBV19 to TRBJ1-2; 9 bases map to TRBD1. From germline, CDR1 is LNHDA and CDR2 SQIVND (reference sequence). The CDR3 is 14 amino acids. Trimming removed 2 bases from V and 5 bases from J; junction bases left unmatched: 3.

The chain employs TRBV24-1 and TRBJ1-2, with D possibly being TRBD1 (5 bases). From germline, CDR1 is KGHDR and CDR2 SFDVKD. CDR3 length: 14 amino acids. V shed 7 bases and J shed 7 bases, with 18 bases lying between them. The DNA of the CDR3 is TGTGCCACCAGGCCGTCCAGGGTACCCCCTGGCTACACCTTC. As protein: CATRPSRVPPGYTF.

The DNA of the CDR3 is TGCGCCAGCAGCTTGGCTTTGGGACAGGCCCAAGAGACCCAGTACTTC. Protein sequence: CASSLALGQAQETQYF. The chain couples TRBV5-1 to TRBJ2-5; 8 bases map to TRBD1. V shed 0 bases, J shed 1 base, and the junction held 5 bases outside the gene matches. This CDR3 spans 16 amino acids. The germline V gene encodes CDR1 SGHRS and CDR2 YFSETQ.

Points on this clone: The CDR3 end shows no conserved phenylalanine or tryptophan, and so a read error is likely. No DNA is shown, since the ends of the CDR3 on it are uncertain; the CDR3 is the one TCRdb lists. This chain links TRBV6-4 with TRBJ2-7; the table assigns TRBD1, which was not confirmed against the DNA. The CDR3 length equals 10 residues, ends included. The germline V gene encodes CDR1 MRHNA and CDR2 SNTAGT. The CDR3: CASRPRDRRL.

This clone occurred a few times. This chain links TRBV7-9 with TRBJ2-3; 7 bases match TRBD2. V was pared by 0 bases and J by 6 bases, with 12 bases of the junction left unmatched. Germline loops: CDR1 SEHNR, CDR2 FQNEAQ (reference sequence). The CDR3 is made up of 17 amino acids. The CDR3: CASSLAQTWTSGDTQYF. CDR3 nucleotide sequence: TGTGCCAGCAGCTTAGCGCAAACCTGGACTAGTGGGGATACGCAGTATTTT.

The chain is built from TRBV19 and TRBJ2-2; 9 nucleotides agree with TRBD1. This CDR3 contains 18 residues. CDR1 LNHDA and CDR2 SQIVND come from the germline V gene (reference sequence). With 4 bases clipped from V and 6 bases from J, the junction kept 15 bases outside the gene matches. The CDR3 sequence: CASSSKPGGTGSSGELFF. The CDR3 DNA reads TGTGCCAGTAGTAGCAAGCCCGGCGGGACAGGGTCTTCCGGGGAGCTGTTTTTT.

The V gene is TRBV7-2, the J gene TRBJ1-5; D remains unclear. The CDR3 is made up of 13 amino acids. V was clipped by 5 bases and J by 7 bases, with 12 bases between them. Germline loops: CDR1 SGHTA, CDR2 FQGNSA. CDR3 bases: TGTGCCAGCAGCCTCCATGAGGCCCAGCCCCAGCATTTT. Protein product: CASSLHEAQPQHF. Complete variable domain (other parts from reference TRBV7-2 and TRBJ1-5): GAGVSQSPSNKVTEKGKDVELRCDPISGHTALYWYRQSLGQGLEFLIYFQGNSAPDKSGLPSDRFSAERTGGSVSTLTIQRTQQEDSAVYLCASSLHEAQPQHFGDGTRLSIL.

V usage is TRBV3-1 (or the pseudogene TRBV3-2) and J usage is TRBJ1-1, with 10 bases aligning to TRBD1. This CDR3 has 15 residues. Germline V gene sequence: CDR1 LGHDT, CDR2 YNNKEL (reference sequence). J gave up 1 base and V 4 bases, and 3 bases lay outside the gene matches. CDR3 DNA: TGTGCCAGCAGCCCCCGGGACAGGGGGAACACTGAAGCTTTCTTT. Amino acid sequence: CASSPRDRGNTEAFF.

The chain uses TRBV13 and TRBJ2-1, with D possibly TRBD2 on 6 matching bases. V was pared by 2 bases and J by 12 bases, with 14 bases between. The CDR3 runs 13 residues. Germline V gene lookup returns CDR1 PRHDT and CDR2 FYEKMQ (reference sequence). The CDR3 DNA reads TGTGCCAGCAGCTTACCGGCTAGCGTTACGCAGTTCTTC. It encodes CASSLPASVTQFF.

Concerning this clone: A read error may explain this, as a much larger clone is one base away. The CDR3: CASSLLAGVEQFF. In DNA, the CDR3 is TGTGCCAGCAGTTTGCTAGCGGGAGTCGAGCAGTTCTTC. The J gene is TRBJ2-1, the V gene TRBV6-2 or TRBV6-3; 10 bases line up with TRBD2. CDR1 and CDR2 (germline): MNHEY, SVGEGT. This CDR3 is 13 amino acids long. V shed 4 bases and J 10 bases; nucleotides not matched to a gene: 4.

V is TRBV19 and J is TRBJ2-7, with 12 bases identical to TRBD2. J lost 9 bases, V lost 4 bases, and 16 bases had no gene match. This CDR3 is 17 amino acids long. Looked up from germline, CDR1 is LNHDA and CDR2 is SQIVND (reference sequence). In nucleotides, the CDR3 is TGTGCCAGTAGTAAGAGACAAGCGACTAGCGGGAGTATCAGGCAGTACTTC. Translation: CASSKRQATSGSIRQYF.

The chain has TRBV3-1 (or the pseudogene TRBV3-2) and TRBJ2-1, with 14 positions matching TRBD2. Germline CDR1 and CDR2: LGHDT and YNNKEL (reference sequence). Trimming at V came to 4 bases and at J to 0 bases, leaving 2 bases not matched to a gene. The CDR3 length is 17 residues. CDR3 residues: CASSPGLAGGSYNEQFF. CDR3 nucleotide sequence: TGTGCCAGCAGCCCCGGACTAGCGGGAGGCTCCTACAATGAGCAGTTCTTC.

CDR3: CASSLIARQETQYF. The DNA for the CDR3 is TGTGCCAGCAGCTTAATCGCTAGACAAGAGACCCAGTACTTC. The chain combines TRBV7-8 with TRBJ2-5; D remains unclear. There are 14 residues in the CDR3. The germline V and J ends were trimmed by 2 bases and 2 bases, with 9 bases remaining between them. Per germline, CDR1 SGHVS and CDR2 FQNEAQ.

This chain uses TRBV7-9 with TRBJ2-2; TRBD1 aligns across 9 bases. V shed 6 bases and J 4 bases; nucleotides not matched to a gene: 9. Germline V gives CDR1 SEHNR, CDR2 FQNEAQ (reference sequence). The CDR3 is made up of 16 amino acids. The CDR3 DNA sequence: TGTGCCAGCAGTAATCCGGGACAGGGATCCACCGGGGAGCTGTTTTTT. Translating it yields CASSNPGQGSTGELFF.

The chain couples TRBV5-5 to TRBJ2-7; D is ambiguous. Germline CDR1 SGHKS, CDR2 YYEKEE (reference sequence). The CDR3 is 11 amino acids. The V end lost 0 bases, the J end lost 6 bases, and 4 bases lay between the germline ends. The CDR3 loop reads CASSLVVEQYF. The DNA for the CDR3 is TGTGCCAGCAGCTTGGTCGTCGAGCAGTACTTC.

This clone was recorded a few times. The V and J genes are TRBV5-1 and TRBJ1-4; 10 positions agree with TRBD1. Trimming took 4 bases from V and 1 from J; bases not matched to a gene: 7. The CDR3 consists of 17 residues. Per germline, CDR1 SGHRS and CDR2 YFSETQ. The CDR3 region has the DNA TGCGCCAGCAGCCACGGACAGGGGGTTGTAACTAATGAAAAACTGTTTTTT. Translated, it gives CASSHGQGVVTNEKLFF.

The chain employs TRBV3-1 (or the pseudogene TRBV3-2) and TRBJ2-1; 10 bases are shared with TRBD2. The CDR3 loop spans 16 amino acids. The J segment lost 5 bases and the V segment lost 0 bases, leaving 4 bases of the junction unmatched. The germline V gene encodes CDR1 LGHDT and CDR2 YNNKEL (reference sequence). The CDR3 DNA reads as TGTGCCAGCAGCCAAGAAGGACTAGCGGAGCACAATGAGCAGTTCTTC. Translation: CASSQEGLAEHNEQFF.